This T cell receptor (beta chain) appears in the sequencing data of a study of chemoradiotherapy in HPV16-positive cancers (dated 2022 in TCRdb). In the study overall: Using functional T-cell assays on cells from two HPV16-positive patients, the researchers defined candidate HPV-specific T-cell clones and common TCR motifs. The study set out to ask whether T-cell immunity against the HPV oncoproteins E6 and E7 changes over the course of chemoradiotherapy and whether that immunity affects survival. TCR repertoires from around 80 patients with HPV-related cancers were then used to track the candidate HPV-specific TCRs and motifs.

Comments on this clone: What antigen it recognizes has not been identified. Base qualities were left out, and no much larger clone turns up one base away.

Because repertoires were sampled repeatedly during chemoradiotherapy, clonal expansion in the tumor microenvironment could be followed. Results and caveats for the whole study, not just this receptor: In HPV16-positive patients, expansion of HPV-responsive T cells during chemoradiotherapy was associated with improved recurrence-free survival. Expansion of candidate HPV-specific clones and E7-related TCR motifs was observed in the tumor microenvironment during treatment, whereas no such expansion was observed for non-HPV-specific T cells. The functional definition of HPV-specific T cells came from only a couple of HPV16-positive patients, and the survival association was reported for HPV16-positive patients.

V is shortened by 4 bases, J by 0 bases, and the region joining them spans 10 bases. Inclusive of the bounding cysteine and phenylalanine, the CDR3 is 14 residues long. The only DNA kept is the CDR3, 42 bases in frame from the first base. The CDR1 and CDR2 encoded by the germline V gene are SGHDT and YYEEEE. Library construction relied on the immunoSEQ multiplex PCR assay. This is the immuneACCESS table as TCRdb keeps it, with only in-frame sequences that have V and J called. A part of the clones is gone; compared with another copy, unresolved V genes explain less than half, and the rest is unexplained. The sample contains 20,000 to 25,000 clones, around nine tenths of them found a single time. Of the sample, 15% to 20% falls within the top ten clones.

Source: blood, taken from a patient who underwent chemoradiotherapy. This receptor chain uses TRBV5-6 and TRBJ1-2; no D segment can be confidently identified. The sequence was obtained from a human donor with HPV-associated anogenital cancer. Here the CDR3 is given as CASSPPRANYGYTF. In nucleotide form, the sequence is TGTGCCAGCAGCCCCCCCCGTGCTAACTATGGCTACACCTTC.